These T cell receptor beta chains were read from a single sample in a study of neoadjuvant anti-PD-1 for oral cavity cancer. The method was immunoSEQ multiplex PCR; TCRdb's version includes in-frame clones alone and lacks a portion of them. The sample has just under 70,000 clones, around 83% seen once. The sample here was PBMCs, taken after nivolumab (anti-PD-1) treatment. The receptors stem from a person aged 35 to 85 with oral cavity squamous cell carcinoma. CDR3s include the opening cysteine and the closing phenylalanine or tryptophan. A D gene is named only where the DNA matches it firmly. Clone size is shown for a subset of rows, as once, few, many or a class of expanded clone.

CDR3: CAIRGGNGNTIYF
DNA: TGTGCCATCAGGGGGGGGAACGGAAACACCATATATTTT
V: TRBV10-3
D: -
J: TRBJ1-3
size: -

CDR3: CASSYGSGGADTQYF
DNA: TGTGCCAGCAGTTACGGGTCAGGGGGGGCAGATACGCAGTATTTT
V: TRBV6-5
D: -
J: TRBJ2-3
size: -

CDR3: CASSYSGGDETQYF
DNA: TGTGCCAGCAGTTATTCGGGAGGGGATGAGACCCAGTACTTC
V: TRBV6-6
D: TRBD2
J: TRBJ2-5
size: -

CDR3: CASSLLAGVAETQYF
DNA: TGTGCCAGCAGCCTCCTAGCGGGAGTGGCTGAGACCCAGTACTTC
V: TRBV11-3
D: TRBD2
J: TRBJ2-5
size: -

CDR3: CASSSTRDRLQNEQFF
DNA: TGCGCCAGCAGCAGCACCCGGGACAGACTACAGAATGAGCAGTTCTTC
V: TRBV5-1
D: TRBD1
J: TRBJ2-1
size: once

CDR3: CASSPTRGTRPGIQYF
DNA: TGCGCCAGCAGCCCCACCCGCGGGACTCGGCCCGGCATTCAGTACTTC
V: TRBV5-1
D: -
J: TRBJ2-4
size: -

CDR3: CASSYGWDTLSYEQYF
DNA: TGTGCCAGCAGCTACGGATGGGACACCCTCTCCTACGAGCAGTACTTC
V: TRBV7-2
D: -
J: TRBJ2-7
size: -

CDR3: CASRAGQGLIGNQPQHF
DNA: TGTGCCAGTAGGGCCGGACAGGGATTAATAGGCAATCAGCCCCAGCATTTT
V: TRBV19
D: TRBD1
J: TRBJ1-5
size: -

CDR3: CASSSFRGTEQYF
DNA: TGTGCCAGCAGTTCCTTCCGGGGTACAGAGCAGTACTTC
V: TRBV27
D: -
J: TRBJ2-7
size: -

CDR3: CASSIYNEQFF
DNA: TGCGCCAGCAGCATTTACAATGAGCAGTTCTTC
V: TRBV5-1
D: -
J: TRBJ2-1
size: -

CDR3: CASSARGVWEKLFF
DNA: TGTGCCAGCAGCGCGAGGGGGGTCTGGGAAAAACTGTTTTTT
V: TRBV5-8
D: -
J: TRBJ1-4
size: -

CDR3: CASRDRAGGPGVTDTQYF
DNA: TGCGCCAGCAGGGATCGAGCGGGAGGCCCCGGGGTCACAGATACGCAGTATTTT
V: TRBV5-1
D: TRBD2
J: TRBJ2-3
size: -

CDR3: CAISESGDQPQHF
DNA: TGTGCCATCAGTGAGTCGGGGGATCAGCCCCAGCATTTT
V: TRBV10-3
D: -
J: TRBJ1-5
size: -

CDR3: CASSEAEGARELFF
DNA: TGTGCCAGCAGTGAAGCAGAGGGGGCCCGGGAGCTGTTTTTT
V: TRBV2
D: TRBD1
J: TRBJ2-2
size: few

CDR3: CASSVGLVGTDTQYF
DNA: TGTGCCAGCAGCGTAGGATTGGTTGGCACAGATACGCAGTATTTT
V: TRBV9
D: -
J: TRBJ2-3
size: -

CDR3: CSVERIAEQFF
DNA: TGCAGCGTTGAACGTATCGCTGAGCAGTTCTTC
V: TRBV29-1
D: -
J: TRBJ2-1
size: -

CDR3: CASSDGQGAGEQYF
DNA: TGTGCCAGCAGTGACGGACAGGGGGCAGGAGAGCAGTACTTC
V: TRBV6-1
D: TRBD1
J: TRBJ2-7
size: -

CDR3: CASRRAENTEAFF
DNA: TGTGCCAGCAGGCGGGCAGAAAACACTGAAGCTTTCTTT
V: TRBV6-5
D: -
J: TRBJ1-1
size: -

CDR3: CSALGQGSYGYTF
DNA: TGCAGTGCCCTGGGACAGGGAAGTTATGGCTACACCTTC
V: TRBV29-1
D: TRBD1
J: TRBJ1-2
size: -

CDR3: CSVEDRTSLYYGYTF
DNA: TGCAGCGTTGAAGACCGGACCAGTTTATACTATGGCTACACCTTC
V: TRBV29-1
D: -
J: TRBJ1-2
size: -

CDR3: CASSLGNYGGLYEQYF
DNA: TGTGCCAGCAGCTTAGGAAATTACGGGGGCCTCTACGAGCAGTACTTC
V: TRBV11-2
D: -
J: TRBJ2-7
size: few

CDR3: CAWTSTLPQVNEKLFF
DNA: TGTGCCTGGACCTCGACCCTTCCCCAAGTTAATGAAAAACTGTTTTTT
V: TRBV30
D: -
J: TRBJ1-4
size: -

CDR3: CASSLDLDQPQHF
DNA: TGTGCCAGCAGCTTAGATTTAGATCAGCCCCAGCATTTT
V: TRBV7-9
D: -
J: TRBJ1-5
size: -

CDR3: CASRLAEPSYNEQFF
DNA: TGTGCCAGCAGGCTAGCGGAACCCTCCTACAATGAGCAGTTCTTC
V: TRBV27
D: TRBD2
J: TRBJ2-1
size: few

CDR3: CSASRGDEQFF
DNA: TGCAGCGCTTCGCGGGGGGATGAGCAGTTCTTC
V: TRBV29-1
D: TRBD2
J: TRBJ2-1
size: -

CDR3: CATSGTLISYGYTF
DNA: TGTGCCACCAGTGGGACCCTAATCTCCTATGGCTACACCTTC
V: TRBV10-3
D: -
J: TRBJ1-2
size: -

CDR3: CASSPTGGGGYEQYF
DNA: TGTGCCAGCAGTCCGACAGGGGGAGGGGGCTACGAGCAGTACTTC
V: TRBV28
D: TRBD1
J: TRBJ2-7
size: -

CDR3: CASSYRTGWGEQFF
DNA: TGTGCCAGCAGCTACAGGACAGGGTGGGGTGAGCAGTTCTTC
V: TRBV5-6
D: TRBD1
J: TRBJ2-1
size: few

CDR3: CAIGGWGGSSYEQYF
DNA: TGTGCCATCGGGGGCTGGGGGGGTAGCTCCTACGAGCAGTACTTC
V: TRBV10-3
D: -
J: TRBJ2-7
size: -

CDR3: CASSEARGRTEAFF
DNA: TGTGCCAGCAGTGAAGCGCGGGGGAGGACTGAAGCTTTCTTT
V: TRBV2
D: -
J: TRBJ1-1
size: -

CDR3: CASSRGREETQYF
DNA: TGTGCCAGCAGCCGCGGGAGGGAAGAGACCCAGTACTTC
V: TRBV7-3
D: TRBD2
J: TRBJ2-5
size: -

CDR3: CAISTLYQETQYF
DNA: TGTGCCATCAGTACATTGTACCAAGAGACCCAGTACTTC
V: TRBV10-3
D: -
J: TRBJ2-5
size: -

CDR3: CAARPGQGFGELFF
DNA: TGTGCCGCCCGACCGGGGCAGGGTTTCGGGGAGCTGTTTTTT
V: TRBV6-1
D: -
J: TRBJ2-2
size: -

CDR3: CSVVLSGVEETQYF
DNA: TGCAGCGTCGTACTAAGCGGCGTAGAAGAGACCCAGTACTTC
V: TRBV29-1
D: -
J: TRBJ2-5
size: once

CDR3: CASSLMGQGTTGELFF
DNA: TGCGCCAGCAGCTTGATGGGGCAGGGGACCACCGGGGAGCTGTTTTTT
V: TRBV5-1
D: -
J: TRBJ2-2
size: -

CDR3: CSVERQGNTEAFF
DNA: TGCAGCGTTGAGCGGCAGGGGAACACTGAAGCTTTCTTT
V: TRBV29-1
D: -
J: TRBJ1-1
size: -

CDR3: CASSLLPQGAGETQYF
DNA: TGTGCCAGCAGCTTATTACCCCAAGGGGCAGGGGAGACCCAGTACTTC
V: TRBV7-9
D: -
J: TRBJ2-5
size: -

CDR3: CASSPGVRHGIATNEKLFF
DNA: TGCGCCAGTTCCCCGGGCGTCCGGCACGGGATTGCAACTAATGAAAAACTGTTTTTT
V: TRBV5-1
D: -
J: TRBJ1-4
size: -

CDR3: CASSARQTTSSTDTQYF
DNA: TGTGCCAGCAGCGCCCGCCAGACGACCTCTAGCACAGATACGCAGTATTTT
V: TRBV9
D: -
J: TRBJ2-3
size: -

CDR3: CASSDSSGSYNEQFF
DNA: TGTGCCAGCAGTGACTCTAGCGGGAGCTACAATGAGCAGTTCTTC
V: TRBV6-4
D: TRBD2
J: TRBJ2-1
size: -

CDR3: CATSRDSGTQYF
DNA: TGTGCCACCAGCAGAGATTCTGGGACACAGTACTTC
V: TRBV15
D: -
J: TRBJ2-7
size: -

CDR3: CASSLSGTGAGNTIYF
DNA: TGTGCCAGCAGCTTATCCGGGACGGGAGCTGGAAACACCATATATTTT
V: TRBV7-8
D: -
J: TRBJ1-3
size: -

CDR3: CSASEMFAQYF
DNA: TGCAGTGCTAGCGAGATGTTCGCGCAGTACTTC
V: TRBV20-1
D: -
J: TRBJ2-7
size: -

CDR3: CASSDGFSNQPQHF
DNA: TGTGCCAGCAGTGACGGATTCAGCAATCAGCCCCAGCATTTT
V: TRBV25-1
D: -
J: TRBJ1-5
size: -

CDR3: CATAFTEAFF
DNA: TGTGCCACTGCGTTCACTGAAGCTTTCTTT
V: TRBV27
D: -
J: TRBJ1-1
size: -

CDR3: CASSKAGGPGYTF
DNA: TGTGCCAGTAGTAAAGCAGGGGGACCTGGCTACACCTTC
V: TRBV19
D: TRBD1
J: TRBJ1-2
size: -

CDR3: CASSQGLRLAARVDTQYF
DNA: TGCGCCAGCAGCCAAGGTTTACGACTAGCGGCTCGGGTAGATACGCAGTATTTT
V: TRBV4-1
D: TRBD2
J: TRBJ2-3
size: -

CDR3: CASSRGENTEAFF
DNA: TGTGCCAGCAGCCGAGGTGAGAACACTGAAGCTTTCTTT
V: TRBV7-8
D: -
J: TRBJ1-1
size: -

CDR3: CAWRSEGETQYF
DNA: TGTGCCTGGAGGTCGGAAGGGGAGACCCAGTACTTC
V: TRBV30
D: -
J: TRBJ2-5
size: -

CDR3: CASSVLGAAIYF
DNA: TGTGCCAGCAGCGTCCTTGGGGCCGCAATATATTTT
V: TRBV9
D: -
J: TRBJ1-3
size: -

CDR3: CACRPFFRGRTSEQYF
DNA: TGTGCCTGCCGCCCTTTTTTCAGGGGGCGGACGAGCGAGCAGTACTTC
V: TRBV30
D: TRBD1
J: TRBJ2-7
size: -

CDR3: CASSVGTVGGGYTF
DNA: TGTGCCAGCAGCGTGGGGACGGTAGGAGGCGGCTACACCTTC
V: TRBV9
D: -
J: TRBJ1-2
size: -